Detailed here is one T cell receptor (beta chain). These data are taken from a study of cytomegalovirus exposure and HLA in healthy donors. Sequencing used immunoSEQ multiplex PCR; TCRdb keeps in-frame clones, though not all of them. Of 210,000 or so clones in the sample, roughly 88% were seen once. V lost 10 bases, J lost 5 bases, and 11 bases stayed unmatched. The germline V gene encodes CDR1 MNHNY and CDR2 SVGAGI (reference sequence). The CDR3 spans 14 residues. This clonotype was sampled from a woman aged 18-29 years in good health and CMV-seronegative. V and J are TRBV6-6 and TRBJ2-1, with TRBD2 matching 7 bases. The source material was PBMCs. CDR3 loop: CATGGRLADNEQFF. CDR3 DNA: TGTGCCACGGGGGGTAGACTAGCCGACAATGAGCAGTTCTTC.